These T cell receptor beta chains were read from a single sample in a study of OX40 agonist ivuxolimab in advanced cancers. The repertoire was sequenced with immunoSEQ multiplex PCR; TCRdb's copy has only in-frame clones and lacks some. The data contain 65,000 to 90,000 clones, 84% of them singletons. The sample was CD4+ or CD8+ T cells sorted from blood, taken in a trial of the OX40 agonist ivuxolimab. These receptors were obtained from an adult with an advanced solid tumor such as melanoma, head and neck, liver or kidney cancer. Each CDR3 is given with its conserved first and last residue. The D gene is left open where the match is weak. The size of a clone is reported for some rows only, either as once, few or many, or as a class for expanded clones.

17 TRBJ2-2 TRBV11-3 once NA CASSFTTEGFNTGELFF TGTGCCAGCAGCTTCACGACGGAAGGATTTAACACCGGGGAGCTGTTTTTT
16 TRBJ2-3 TRBV27 NA TRBD2 CASRSTSGGGTDTQYF TGTGCCAGCAGATCCACTAGCGGGGGAGGCACAGATACGCAGTATTTT
13 TRBJ1-2 TRBV18 NA NA CASSPGTNYGYTF TGTGCCAGCTCACCGGGAACTAACTATGGCTACACCTTC
14 TRBJ1-1 TRBV11-2 NA TRBD1 CASRAQGEHTEAFF TGTGCCAGCAGAGCTCAGGGGGAACACACTGAAGCTTTCTTT
15 TRBJ2-1 TRBV9 NA NA CASSVSGSSYNEQFF TGTGCCAGCAGCGTGAGTGGGAGCTCCTACAATGAGCAGTTCTTC
13 TRBJ1-5 TRBV7-9 NA NA CASDDQGIQPQHF TGTGCCAGCGATGATCAGGGGATCCAGCCCCAGCATTTT
16 TRBJ1-3 TRBV7-8 NA TRBD1 CASSLVGDSSGNTIYF TGTGCCAGCAGCTTAGTTGGGGACAGCTCTGGAAACACCATATATTTT
16 TRBJ2-1 TRBV28 NA NA CASTIPGPPTYNEQFF TGTGCCAGCACCATCCCGGGACCGCCGACCTACAATGAGCAGTTCTTC
15 TRBJ2-3 TRBV28 NA NA CASNTPTRPADTQYF TGTGCCAGCAACACACCGACTCGGCCCGCAGATACGCAGTATTTT
14 TRBJ1-6 TRBV7-8 NA TRBD1 CASSFLTGDSPLHF TGTGCCAGCAGCTTCCTTACAGGGGATTCACCCCTCCACTTT
12 TRBJ1-1 TRBV10-3 few NA CASQGGETEAFF TGTGCCTCACAGGGAGGTGAGACTGAAGCTTTCTTT
14 TRBJ1-6 TRBV6-5 NA NA CASSYSGVNSPLHF TGTGCCAGCAGTTATTCAGGGGTTAATTCACCCCTCCACTTT
14 TRBJ1-2 TRBV5-1 once NA CASSLSGSRYGYTF TGCGCCAGCAGCCTGTCGGGTTCTCGCTATGGCTACACCTTC
14 TRBJ2-1 TRBV5-6 NA NA CASSSARGADEQFF TGTGCCAGCAGCTCCGCAAGGGGAGCGGATGAGCAGTTCTTC
13 TRBJ1-6 TRBV7-3 NA NA CASSQGYTSPLHF TGTGCCAGCAGTCAGGGATACACCTCACCCCTCCACTTT
15 TRBJ2-2 TRBV7-3 NA NA CASSLGRRNTGELFF TGTGCCAGCAGCTTAGGGCGCCGGAACACCGGGGAGCTGTTTTTT
11 TRBJ2-2 TRBV6-6 once NA CASRVEGELFF TGTGCCAGCAGGGTGGAGGGGGAGCTGTTTTTT
13 TRBJ1-2 TRBV6-5 NA NA CASSYEQNYGYTF TGTGCCAGCAGTTACGAACAGAACTATGGCTACACCTTC
15 TRBJ2-3 TRBV4-3 few TRBD2 CASSQGSGGGYTQYF TGCGCCAGCAGCCAGGGTAGCGGGGGGGGTTATACGCAGTATTTT
19 TRBJ2-1 TRBV11-2 NA TRBD2 CASSQGTVSGGKTYNEQFF TGTGCCAGCAGCCAGGGGACGGTTAGCGGGGGTAAGACCTACAATGAGCAGTTCTTC
13 TRBJ1-1 TRBV7-2 NA NA CASSLGDTRRNFF TGTGCCAGCAGCTTAGGGGACACCCGGAGGAATTTCTTT
12 TRBJ2-7 TRBV5-4 NA NA CASSLDGYEQYF TGTGCCAGCAGCTTGGACGGCTACGAGCAGTACTTC